This T cell receptor beta chain was identified in a study of cytomegalovirus exposure and HLA in healthy donors. Use of 60 Vbeta and 13 Jbeta primers characterized the PCR. The protocol was immunoSEQ multiplex PCR, while the TCRdb copy is restricted to in-frame clones and leaves out a portion. Of about 140,000 clones in the sample, under 80% were seen once. This clone was detected a few times. The specimen sequenced was PBMCs. This TCR was recovered from a woman aged 45-60 years in good health and CMV-seropositive.

The CDR3 spells CASIRDMGREKLFF. For the CDR3, the DNA is TGTGCCAGCATCCGGGACATGGGGCGTGAAAAACTGTTTTTT. The V and J genes are TRBV9 and TRBJ1-4; tentative D call: TRBD1 (6 bases). The CDR3 length is 14 residues. Germline V gene lookup returns CDR1 SGDLS and CDR2 YYNGEE. Trimming took off 6 bases at V and 7 bases at J, with 16 bases between the two ends.